The sequence of this T cell receptor (beta chain) was determined in a study of B cell selection in AIRE deficiency. The method was immunoSEQ multiplex PCR; TCRdb's version includes in-frame clones alone and lacks a portion of them. The table shows about 24,000 clones, with 95% to 96% occurring only once. Of note for this clone: Antigen: not known.

CD4+CD127+ cells were sorted as the conventional CD4 T cells. CDR1 SGHAT and CDR2 FQNNGV come from the germline V gene. V lost 4 bases and J 1 base, leaving 20 bases between the germline ends. The CDR3 spans 18 residues. Study results and caveats: Only TCRbeta was sequenced; around 35% of shared healthy Treg sequences appeared in Tconv.

The chain combines TRBV11-2 with TRBJ2-1, with D possibly called TRBD1 or TRBD2 (5 bases each). This TCR was sampled from a human donor in good health. Sequencing was done on a sample of CD4+CD127+ conventional T cells sorted from PBMCs. CDR3 sequence: CASSSQVGVALSYNEQFF. The CDR3 coding sequence is TGTGCCAGCAGCTCCCAGGTGGGGGTGGCCCTATCCTACAATGAGCAGTTCTTC.